This section outlines one T cell receptor beta chain sequence together with its context. This entry is derived from a study of blood T cell repertoires in COVID-19. The overall study: From the United States, Italy and Spain came samples of acute and convalescent COVID-19. From T cells, B-cell-depleted T cells, or PBMCs came the material, which was cDNA or gDNA.

Source study methods: Amplification of reference gene primers was used by the study to estimate nucleated cell counts. Sequencing used immunoSEQ multiplex PCR; TCRdb keeps in-frame clones, though not all of them. Clone size and the V and J calls come from that table; the DNA yielded D and trimming. The repertoire holds 75,000 to 95,000 clones, with approximately 79% as singletons. This sequence originates from a woman older than 75 with active or convalescent COVID-19. Sequenced material: peripheral blood.

CDR3 sequence (DNA): TGTGCCAGCAGCGAGGGGGTAACAAATTACTACGAGCAGTACTTC. Amino acid sequence: CASSEGVTNYYEQYF. This chain uses TRBV6-5 with TRBJ2-7, with D possibly matching TRBD1 (6 bases). The V and J ends lost 6 bases and 3 bases respectively, with 18 bases between them. Per germline, CDR1 MNHEY and CDR2 SVGAGI. The CDR3 runs to 15 residues.